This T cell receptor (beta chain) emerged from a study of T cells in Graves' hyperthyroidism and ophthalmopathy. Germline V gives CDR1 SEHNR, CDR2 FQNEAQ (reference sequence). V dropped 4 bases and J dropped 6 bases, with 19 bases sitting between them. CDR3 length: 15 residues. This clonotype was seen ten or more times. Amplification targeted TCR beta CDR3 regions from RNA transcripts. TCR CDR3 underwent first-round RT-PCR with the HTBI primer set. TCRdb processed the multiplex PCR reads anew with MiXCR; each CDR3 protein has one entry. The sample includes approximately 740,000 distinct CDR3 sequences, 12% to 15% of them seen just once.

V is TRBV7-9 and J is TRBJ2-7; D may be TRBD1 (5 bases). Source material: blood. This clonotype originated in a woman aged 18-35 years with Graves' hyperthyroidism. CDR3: CASSSPQDSQGEQYF. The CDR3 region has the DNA TGTGCCAGCAGCTCCCCGCAAGACTCGCAGGGCGAGCAGTACTTC.